Each of the 30 T cell receptor beta chains below was sequenced from the same sample in a study of T cell responses to AZD1222 COVID-19 vaccine. Repertoires were generated with immunoSEQ multiplex PCR, while TCRdb's copy carries only in-frame clones and drops some. In the table there are just under 90,000 clones, 70% to 90% of which are singletons. The material sequenced was peripheral blood, taken 28 days after the second AZD1222 dose. Every receptor here comes from an adult who received the AZD1222 COVID-19 vaccine.

Worth noting for this clone: This same CDR3 is encoded by further DNA sequences in the sample. The J gene is TRBJ2-5, the V gene TRBV15; D is uncertain. This CDR3 region has 12 residues. Germline CDR1 and CDR2: LNHNV and YYDKDF (reference sequence). V was cut by 1 base and J by 5 bases, with 5 bases left in between. The CDR3 region is CATSRGKETQYF. In DNA, the CDR3 is TGTGCCACCAGCAGAGGGAAGGAGACCCAGTACTTC.

The chain uses TRBV15 and TRBJ1-4; 9 nucleotides line up with TRBD1. Germline trimming cut 6 bases from V and 1 base from J; bases unmatched to any gene: 12. CDR1 and CDR2 from the germline V gene are LNHNV and YYDKDF (reference sequence). CDR3 length: 18 amino acids. The CDR3 loop reads CATSRTGAKIGTNEKLFF. The CDR3 nucleotides are TGTGCCACCAGTCGGACAGGGGCCAAGATCGGAACTAATGAAAAACTGTTTTTT.

The J gene is TRBJ1-2, the V gene TRBV14, with a possible D match to TRBD1 (5 bases). There are 18 residues in the CDR3. The V end was cut by 4 bases, the J end by 2 bases, with 23 bases between. Germline V gives CDR1 SGHDN, CDR2 FVKESK. CDR3 DNA: TGTGCCAGCAGCCCACCTGGTCGAAGGGGCTCCCTAAACTATGGCTACACCTTC. Protein product: CASSPPGRRGSLNYGYTF.

DNA of the CDR3: TGTGCCAGCAGCCCGACTAGCGGGGTTAAAGAGACCCAGTACTTC. Translation gives CASSPTSGVKETQYF. The rearrangement links TRBV4-2 to TRBJ2-5; 11 bases match TRBD2. This CDR3 has 15 amino acids. Germline V CDR1 and CDR2: LGHNA, YNFKEQ. V trimming: 4 bases; J trimming: 3 bases; junction bases outside the gene matches: 4.

This chain uses TRBV4-1 with TRBJ1-2, with 8 bases matching TRBD1. V lost 1 base, J lost 7 bases, and 8 bases stayed unmatched. Germline values: CDR1 MGHRA, CDR2 YSYEKL. There are 15 residues in the CDR3. DNA for the CDR3: TGCGCCAGCAGCCAAGTAATCGGGACAGGCGGTGGCTACACCTTC. Encoded protein: CASSQVIGTGGGYTF.

The chain couples TRBV5-1 to TRBJ1-4; D is unclear. The CDR3 length is 14 residues. V lost 2 bases to trimming and J lost 3 bases, with 8 bases between them. Germline V CDR1 and CDR2: SGHRS, YFSETQ. The CDR3 nucleotides are TGCGCCAGCAGCTTCAAGCCAGCTAATGAAAAACTGTTTTTT. It translates to CASSFKPANEKLFF.

The rearrangement links TRBV9 to TRBJ2-7; no definite D call. This CDR3 spans 13 amino acids. Per germline, CDR1 SGDLS and CDR2 YYNGEE. The ends were cut back, 1 base at V and 1 base at J, with 6 bases in the middle. CDR3 sequence: CASSVSASYEQYF. The DNA for the CDR3 is TGTGCCAGCAGCGTATCAGCTTCCTACGAGCAGTACTTC.

The chain uses TRBV7-6 and TRBJ1-1; D is uncertain. The CDR3 spans 15 residues. CDR1 SGHVS and CDR2 FNYEAQ come from the germline V gene. Trimming stripped 1 base from V and 0 bases from J, with 9 bases between. The CDR3 loop is CASSLVVGMNTEAFF. CDR3 DNA sequence: TGTGCCAGCAGCTTAGTGGTCGGAATGAACACTGAAGCTTTCTTT.

The rearrangement joins TRBV19 to TRBJ1-2; D remains ambiguous. CDR1 LNHDA and CDR2 SQIVND come from the germline V gene (reference sequence). There are 14 residues in the CDR3. V was pared by 5 bases and J by 4 bases, with 14 bases between. CDR3 DNA: TGTGCCAGTAGTGACCTGGTCTTTCTCTATGGCTACACCTTC. This encodes CASSDLVFLYGYTF.

The J gene is TRBJ1-6, the V gene TRBV3-1 (or the pseudogene TRBV3-2), with D possibly TRBD1 on 6 matching bases. V was shortened by 6 bases and J by 7 bases, with 13 bases between the two germline ends. CDR1 is LGHDT, CDR2 YNNKEL, per germline (reference sequence). CDR3 length equals 14 residues. Written as DNA, the CDR3 is TGTGCCAGCAGTCTAAGGGGGAGGAATTCACCCCTCCACTTT. Encoded protein: CASSLRGRNSPLHF.

The chain combines TRBV7-2 with TRBJ2-1; tentatively, D is TRBD2 (6 bases). The length of the CDR3 is 18 residues. CDR1 and CDR2 from the germline V gene are SGHTA and FQGNSA. The germline V and J ends were trimmed by 0 bases and 0 bases, with 15 bases remaining between them. CDR3 coding DNA: TGTGCCAGCAGCTTAGCTGGGGTCGCGGGGATCTCCTACAATGAGCAGTTCTTC. It translates to CASSLAGVAGISYNEQFF. The variable domain in full, completed from reference TRBV7-2 and TRBJ2-1, reads GAGVSQSPSNKVTEKGKDVELRCDPISGHTALYWYRQSLGQGLEFLIYFQGNSAPDKSGLPSDRFSAERTGGSVSTLTIQRTQQEDSAVYLCASSLAGVAGISYNEQFFGPGTRLTVL.

This chain links TRBV6-5 with TRBJ1-2; D possibly corresponds to TRBD1 (5 bases). V dropped 6 bases and J dropped 4 bases, with 18 bases sitting between them. The CDR3 consists of 15 residues. Germline assignment: CDR1 MNHEY and CDR2 SVGAGI. The CDR3 DNA reads TGTGCCAGCAGAAAAACCGGGACTCCGGTCTATGGCTACACCTTC. As protein: CASRKTGTPVYGYTF.

The V gene is TRBV7-8, the J gene TRBJ1-5; 10 bases map to TRBD1. Germline V gene lookup returns CDR1 SGHVS and CDR2 FQNEAQ. The J segment lost 6 bases and the V segment lost 7 bases, leaving 9 bases of the junction unmatched. The CDR3 length is 15 residues. CDR3 DNA sequence: TGTGCCAGCACCCAAGACAGGGGGCTGGGTCAGCCCCAGCATTTT. Translating it yields CASTQDRGLGQPQHF.

The gene calls are TRBV2 and TRBJ1-5; 7 nucleotides line up with TRBD1. J gave up 7 bases and V 5 bases, and 8 bases lay outside the gene matches. Germline V CDR1 and CDR2: SNHLY, FYNNEI. The CDR3 is 14 residues long. CDR3: CASSSQQGKQPQHF. The CDR3 bases are TGTGCCAGCAGTTCTCAACAGGGGAAGCAGCCCCAGCATTTT.

The chain is built from TRBV30 and TRBJ1-1, with D possibly being TRBD1 (6 bases). Germline V gives CDR1 GTSNPN, CDR2 SVGIG (reference sequence). V was pared by 0 bases and J by 4 bases, with 12 bases between. This CDR3 is built from 14 residues. The CDR3 sequence: CAWSVSMGATEAFF. The CDR3 bases are TGTGCCTGGAGTGTAAGTATGGGGGCCACTGAAGCTTTCTTT.

The V and J genes are TRBV3-1 (or the pseudogene TRBV3-2) and TRBJ1-6; 7 bases are a match to TRBD1. The CDR3 loop spans 17 amino acids. The trim removed 6 bases at V and 2 bases at J, leaving 10 bases unmatched. Germline CDR1 is LGHDT and CDR2 is YNNKEL (reference sequence). The DNA of the CDR3 is TGTGCCAGCAGTCATTCACAGGGGACGGCCTATAATTCACCCCTCCACTTT. Translating it yields CASSHSQGTAYNSPLHF.

This rearrangement joins TRBV30 to TRBJ1-2; a weak D match, TRBD1 (5 bases). This CDR3 spans 11 amino acids. Germline V gene sequence: CDR1 GTSNPN, CDR2 SVGIG (reference sequence). CDR3 region: CAASGWYGYTF. The CDR3 bases are TGTGCTGCCTCAGGGTGGTATGGCTACACCTTC.

The genes are TRBV6-1 and TRBJ1-2; D gene ambiguous. CDR1 and CDR2 from the germline V gene are MNHNS and SASEGT. Deletions cut 6 bases from V and 0 bases from J, with 11 bases between. CDR3 length: 14 residues. CDR3 sequence (DNA): TGTGCCAGCAGCTTGGGAGGCCCTAACTATGGCTACACCTTC. Translating it yields CASSLGGPNYGYTF.

CDR3 DNA sequence: TGTGCCAGTAGTATACTACCGGGGGTGGTCTACGAGCAGTACTTC. Translating it yields CASSILPGVVYEQYF. The genes are TRBV19 and TRBJ2-7; the D gene is possibly TRBD2 (6 bases). Deletions cut 2 bases from V and 3 bases from J, with 14 bases between. The length of the CDR3 is 15 residues. The germline CDR1 and CDR2 sequences are LNHDA and SQIVND (reference sequence).

This clone appeared a single time. The V and J genes are TRBV5-1 and TRBJ2-7; 8 nucleotides agree with TRBD2. Germline V CDR1 and CDR2: SGHRS, YFSETQ. The CDR3 has 13 amino acids. Germline trimming cut 5 bases from V and 9 bases from J; bases unmatched to any gene: 10. The CDR3 here is CASSSGTGGRQYF. The CDR3 DNA reads as TGCGCCAGCAGTTCCGGGACGGGAGGGAGGCAGTACTTC.

The chain is built from TRBV27 and TRBJ2-7; 7 bases are shared with TRBD1. The trim removed 6 bases at V and 2 bases at J, leaving 7 bases unmatched. This CDR3 spans 14 amino acids. The V gene's germline CDR1 is MNHEY and CDR2 SMNVEV (reference sequence). This chain's CDR3 is CASSPPGQPYEQYF. The CDR3 DNA sequence: TGTGCCAGCAGCCCTCCGGGACAGCCCTACGAGCAGTACTTC.

The V call is TRBV18, the J call TRBJ1-5; no firm D call. The CDR3 runs 14 residues. Germline V lookup: CDR1 KGHSH, CDR2 LQKENI. V was clipped by 2 bases and J by 2 bases, with 7 bases between them. The CDR3 sequence: CASSPSGGNQPQHF. The CDR3 bases are TGTGCCAGCTCACCATCGGGAGGCAATCAGCCCCAGCATTTT.

The chain combines TRBV7-2 with TRBJ1-2; perhaps TRBD1 as D (6 bases). Germline CDR1 is SGHTA and CDR2 is FQGNSA. Trimming took 5 bases from V and 4 from J, leaving 11 bases between them. This CDR3 spans 13 amino acids. CDR3 in amino acids: CASSPHRVYGYTF. The CDR3 DNA follows: TGTGCCAGCAGCCCCCACAGGGTCTATGGCTACACCTTC.

The V gene is TRBV28, the J gene TRBJ1-3, with TRBD1 identical over 7 bases. CDR3 length: 15 residues. Trimming removed 6 bases from V and 2 bases from J; junction bases left unmatched: 7. From germline, CDR1 is MDHEN and CDR2 SYDVKM. The CDR3 reads CASRYGTATGNTIYF. Written as DNA, the CDR3 is TGTGCCAGCAGATATGGGACAGCCACTGGAAACACCATATATTTT.

The chain links TRBV19 to TRBJ1-1, with D possibly being TRBD1 (6 bases). V was cut by 1 base and J by 4 bases, with 10 bases left in between. Germline assignment: CDR1 LNHDA and CDR2 SQIVND (reference sequence). CDR3 length: 14 residues. The CDR3 region is CASSIVGGGTEAFF. In nucleotides, the CDR3 is TGTGCCAGTAGTATAGTGGGAGGGGGCACTGAAGCTTTCTTT.

The chain has TRBV4-3 and TRBJ2-7; D possibly corresponds to TRBD2 (7 bases). Germline values: CDR1 LGHNA, CDR2 YSLEER. This CDR3 contains 19 residues. Trimming stripped 1 base from V and 0 bases from J, with 22 bases between. This chain's CDR3 is CASSQGGGASRSYSYEQYF. The CDR3 bases are TGCGCCAGCAGCCAAGGCGGGGGCGCGAGTAGGTCGTACTCCTACGAGCAGTACTTC.

This sequence joins TRBV20-1 and TRBJ2-1; TRBD1 might be the D (6 bases). CDR3 length: 11 amino acids. With 4 bases removed from V and 8 bases from J, the gap between germline ends came to 9 bases. Looked up from germline, CDR1 is DFQATT and CDR2 is SNEGSKA (reference sequence). The CDR3 protein is CSANRAHEQFF. In nucleotides, the CDR3 is TGCAGTGCTAACAGGGCGCATGAGCAGTTCTTC.

This chain uses TRBV11-2 with TRBJ1-2; D perhaps matches TRBD1 (6 bases). CDR1 and CDR2 (germline): SGHAT, FQNNGV. V lost 5 bases and J lost 2, with 15 bases in between. The CDR3 runs 15 residues. CDR3 loop: CASSHGLGQNYGYTF. CDR3 nucleotides: TGTGCCAGCAGCCACGGTCTTGGACAGAACTATGGCTACACCTTC.

This clone turned up a few times. The chain employs TRBV25-1 and TRBJ2-7; the match to TRBD1 covers 9 bases. The trim removed 4 bases at V and 5 bases at J, leaving 18 bases unmatched. The CDR3 is made up of 18 amino acids. Germline CDR1 MGHDK, CDR2 SYGVNS. As DNA, the CDR3 is TGTGCCAGCAGTGTCGACAGGGGGGTTCTTTTCCCCGTAGACGAGCAGTACTTC. It specifies CASSVDRGVLFPVDEQYF.

V is TRBV5-5 and J is TRBJ1-1; a possible D gene is TRBD1 (6 bases). CDR1 SGHKS and CDR2 YYEKEE come from the germline V gene (reference sequence). V was trimmed by 5 bases and J by 3 bases, leaving 8 bases between them. The CDR3 totals 12 residues. The CDR3 DNA reads TGTGCCAGCAGAGGGGGGGACACTGAAGCTTTCTTT. This sequence encodes CASRGGDTEAFF. The whole variable domain, remainder taken from reference TRBV5-5 and TRBJ1-1, is DAGVTQSPTHLIKTRGQQVTLRCSPISGHKSVSWYQQVLGQGPQFIFQYYEKEERGRGNFPDRFSARQFPNYSSELNVNALLLGDSALYLCASRGGDTEAFFGQGTRLTVV.